The source of this T cell receptor (beta chain) is a study of blood T cells in healthy people across ages. In this sample, this clonotype turned up a few times. A J-beta primer mix and a sample-barcoded 5' primer were used in a second PCR of roughly 6 to 12 cycles. TCRdb fed the 5' RACE reads into MiXCR, producing one record per CDR3 protein. The table includes roughly 1,100,000 distinct CDR3 sequences, approximately 25% detected once. Healthy Caucasian individuals from Russia aged about 6 to 90 served as donors. This CDR3 region has 16 residues. Per the germline V gene, CDR1 is SGHRS and CDR2 is YFSETQ. The V and J ends lost 4 bases and 3 bases, in that order; junction bases with no gene match: 9. The same data also contributed to another study, on T cells of mothers and their children. That work contributes: Related and unrelated pairs show TCR recombination output that thymic selection shapes similarly. Overlap ran slightly, non-significantly higher for related than unrelated mother-child pairs.

The chain uses TRBV5-1 and TRBJ2-1; 8 positions match TRBD2. Sequenced sample: blood. This TCR came from a girl aged 2 to 10 in good health. CDR3 loop: CASSTVAGYYYNEQFF. The CDR3, as DNA: TGCGCCAGCAGCACCGTAGCGGGGTACTACTACAATGAGCAGTTCTTC.